The clone carrying this T cell receptor (beta chain) was picked up many times. The entry originates in a study of T-cell reconstitution after alpha-beta-depleted transplantation in children. The library targeted TCRbeta and was prepared with unique molecular identifiers. In TCRdb, the PCR reads were re-called with MiXCR into one record per CDR3 protein. The table has hundreds of thousands of distinct CDR3 sequences, approximately 17% seen once; the top ten hold over 0.95%. Trimming removed 11 bases from V and 6 bases from J; junction bases left unmatched: 8. Germline V CDR1 and CDR2: MNHNS, SASEGT. This CDR3 is built from 13 residues.

Source: PBMCs from the stem cell graft donor, taken from the stem cell graft. The chain uses TRBV6-1 and TRBJ1-4; 8 bases line up with TRBD1. The receptor was derived from a human donor who donated a stem cell graft to a child with acute myeloid leukemia. The CDR3 is CASMDREDEKLFF. The CDR3 DNA reads as TGTGCCTCCATGGACAGGGAGGATGAAAAACTGTTTTTT.